This T cell receptor beta chain is from a study of identical twins. This CDR3 is 13 amino acids long. Germline V gene data show CDR1 as SGHDT and CDR2 as YYEEEE. The ends were cut back, 0 bases at V and 1 base at J, with 4 bases in the middle. A universal primer site came from template switching; cDNA carried unique molecular identifiers. TCRdb re-called the 5' RACE reads with MiXCR, one entry per CDR3 protein. The repertoire holds hundreds of thousands of distinct CDR3 sequences, with 7.5% as singletons. This clonotype showed up many times. The antigen is undetermined. General study points: Recombination models fit unrelated individuals' TCR alpha sharing but underestimated twins'. Invariant cells of the MAIT and iNKT types might have partly distorted the zero-insertion analyses.

This sample was also put to use in a study of yellow fever vaccine responses in identical twins.

The sequence was obtained from a young woman in good health. Material: memory (CD45RO+) T cells sorted from blood. The rearrangement uses TRBV5-6 and TRBJ2-5; no firm D call. DNA for the CDR3: TGTGCCAGCAGCTTGGACTTCCAAGAGACCCAGTACTTC. This gives the protein CASSLDFQETQYF.